The rows below give T cell receptor beta chains drawn from one sample of a study of blood T cells in healthy people across ages. Each CDR3 protein is one row after TCRdb ran MiXCR on the 5' RACE reads. The sample holds some 700,000 distinct CDR3 sequences, roughly two fifths seen once. The specimen sequenced was blood. These receptors were obtained from a woman between 55 and 75 years old in good health. CDR3s include the opening cysteine and the closing phenylalanine or tryptophan. Fields, in order: J gene, V gene, clone size, D gene, CDR3 protein, CDR3 DNA. The D gene is left open where the match is weak. Some rows have no size entry. The others give once, few or many, or a class for an expanded clone.

j_call: TRBJ1-4; v_call: TRBV5-1; clone_size: -; d_call: -; cdr3_aa: CASSMGTDFGNEKLFF; cdr3_nt: TGCGCCAGCAGCATGGGGACTGATTTCGGAAATGAAAAACTGTTTTTT
j_call: TRBJ1-6; v_call: TRBV27; clone_size: few; d_call: -; cdr3_aa: CASSFRQINSPLHF; cdr3_nt: TGTGCCAGCAGTTTCCGCCAGATTAATTCACCCCTCCACTTT
j_call: TRBJ2-1; v_call: TRBV7-3; clone_size: -; d_call: TRBD1; cdr3_aa: CASSSGGEHNEQFF; cdr3_nt: TGTGCCAGCAGCTCAGGGGGCGAGCACAATGAGCAGTTCTTC
j_call: TRBJ2-7; v_call: TRBV6-6; clone_size: -; d_call: -; cdr3_aa: CASTTLGTFSYEQYF; cdr3_nt: TGTGCCAGCACCACCCTGGGGACATTCTCCTACGAGCAGTACTTC
j_call: TRBJ1-2; v_call: TRBV5-1; clone_size: -; d_call: -; cdr3_aa: CASSSGGSGYTF; cdr3_nt: TGCGCCAGCAGCTCCGGGGGCAGTGGCTACACCTTC
j_call: TRBJ1-2; v_call: TRBV4-2; clone_size: -; d_call: TRBD1; cdr3_aa: CASSPSPGQGVYGYTF; cdr3_nt: TGTGCCAGCAGTCCTAGTCCGGGACAGGGGGTCTATGGCTACACCTTC
j_call: TRBJ2-3; v_call: TRBV5-1; clone_size: few; d_call: TRBD2; cdr3_aa: CASSLTSGVRDTQYF; cdr3_nt: TGCGCCAGCAGCTTGACTAGCGGGGTTCGGGATACGCAGTATTTT
j_call: TRBJ1-1; v_call: TRBV24-1; clone_size: many; d_call: -; cdr3_aa: CATSDKARGLPEAFF; cdr3_nt: TGTGCCACCAGTGATAAGGCCAGGGGTTTGCCTGAAGCTTTCTTT
j_call: TRBJ2-7; v_call: TRBV7-2; clone_size: -; d_call: TRBD1; cdr3_aa: CASSLTAGTAIYEQYF; cdr3_nt: TGTGCCAGCAGCTTAACCGCCGGGACAGCCATCTACGAGCAGTACTTC
j_call: TRBJ2-7; v_call: TRBV7-2; clone_size: -; d_call: -; cdr3_aa: CASSSQDRATYEQYF; cdr3_nt: TGTGCCAGCAGCTCCCAGGATAGGGCTACCTACGAGCAGTACTTC
j_call: TRBJ2-7; v_call: TRBV6-5; clone_size: few; d_call: -; cdr3_aa: CASSYAPHREGGEQYF; cdr3_nt: TGTGCCAGCAGTTACGCTCCCCACAGGGAGGGAGGCGAGCAGTACTTC